This T cell receptor (beta chain) was captured in a study of blood T cell repertoires in COVID-19 (dated by TCRdb to the early 2020s). General notes on the study: The collaborator samples originated in the United States, Italy and Spain and spanned the acute and convalescent phases of COVID-19. The samples were drawn from the first 160 participants of the ongoing ImmuneRACE study and from some 1,300 subjects provided by 6 global collaborators. Deeply sampled blood TCRbeta repertoires from subjects exposed to, actively infected with, or recovered from COVID-19 were included in the dataset. The repertoires were released in a freely available public database meant as a resource for research on the immune response to SARS-CoV-2. Sample metadata almost always included a de-identified subject ID, COVID-19 status, age in years and sex. The material from the prospective study consisted of cDNA or gDNA derived from T cells, B-cell-depleted T cells, or PBMCs. Where HLA class I and class II types were available, the types were taken from metadata supplied by the sample provider, not from assay-based typing.

On this clone itself: Its antigen remains undetermined. No base quality information exists; no much larger clone differs at one position.

TCRbeta CDR3 regions were amplified from genomic DNA by means of the immunoSEQ Assay, a bias-controlled multiplex PCR. Under the source paper's analysis protocol: The number of nucleated cells in each sample was estimated from the amplification of reference gene primers within the assay. To quantify the absolute abundance of each unique TCRbeta CDR3 rearrangement, sequence reads were collapsed and filtered. Productive Simpson clonality was computed per sample as the square root of Simpson's diversity index over productive rearrangements. The immuneACCESS repertoire file appears here via TCRdb, limited to in-frame rearrangements. These files lack a portion of the clones; in checked studies, under half of the deficit traces to unresolved V genes, and the cause of the others is not known. V and J calls and clone size are those listed in that table; D and trimming were worked out from the DNA. Present in this sample are roughly 140,000 clones, over 80% of which were seen just once. The ten largest clonotypes hold about 10% of the sample.

Collaborating institutions collected whole blood in K2EDTA tubes following their own protocols. Collaborator samples were shipped for TCRbeta analysis as frozen whole blood, isolated PBMCs, or DNA extracted from either sample type. General study outcomes and caveats: The amount of clinical and demographic metadata varied by source and participant and was provided uncurated.

The junction shows trimming of 4 bases on V and 1 base on J, plus 7 bases between the germline ends. The CDR3 spans 13 residues, from the cysteine through the phenylalanine. Just the 39-base CDR3 DNA is kept, in frame starting at base 1. CDR1 SGHDN and CDR2 FVKESK are derived from the germline V gene. Input material: peripheral blood. This receptor was taken from a woman of 80 years or more with acute or convalescent COVID-19. Recombination linked TRBV14 to TRBJ1-1; the D gene lacks a confident call. The DNA reads TGTGCCAGCAGCCCACAGTGGAACACTGAAGCTTTCTTT. This yields the protein CASSPQWNTEAFF.